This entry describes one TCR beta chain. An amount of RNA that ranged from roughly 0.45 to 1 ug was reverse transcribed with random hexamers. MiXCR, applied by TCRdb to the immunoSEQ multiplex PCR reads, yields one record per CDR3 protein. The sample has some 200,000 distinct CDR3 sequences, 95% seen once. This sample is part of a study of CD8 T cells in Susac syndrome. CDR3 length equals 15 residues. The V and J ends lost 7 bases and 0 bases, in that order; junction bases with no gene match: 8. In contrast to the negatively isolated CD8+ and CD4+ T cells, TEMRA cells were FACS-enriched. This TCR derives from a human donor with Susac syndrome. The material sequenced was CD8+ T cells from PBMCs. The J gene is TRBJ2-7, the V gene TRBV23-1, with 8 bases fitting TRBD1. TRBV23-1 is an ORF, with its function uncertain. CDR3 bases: TGCGCCAGCACGCACAGACAGGGGCCCTCCTACGAGCAGTACTTC. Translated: CASTHRQGPSYEQYF.